This paragraph covers one TCR beta chain sequence. Its matching antigen is unknown. Germline values: CDR1 MNHEY, CDR2 SVGAGI. V was pared by 2 bases and J by 0 bases, with 14 bases between. This CDR3 comprises 17 residues. The sample is drawn from a study of T-cell reconstitution after alpha-beta-depleted transplantation in children. The study, taken as a whole, reports: A year post-transplant, T-cell counts and diversity derived mostly from newly produced T cells. Surviving recipient T cells and thymic progenitors produced the high day-60 TCRbeta diversity seen in some patients.

TCRbeta library preparation incorporated unique molecular identifiers. TCRdb processed the PCR reads anew with MiXCR; each CDR3 protein has one entry. This sample has more than 500,000 distinct CDR3 sequences; 10% to 12% occur once, and the top ten carry approximately 14%. This TCR derives from a female patient aged 2-9 years who had a stem cell transplant for aplastic anemia, so the T cells may come from the graft donor. The J gene is TRBJ2-1, the V gene TRBV6-5; D assignment may be TRBD1 or TRBD2 (5 bases each). This sample comprised PBMCs, mostly from graft donor cells, obtained 180 days after TCRalphabeta/CD19-depleted stem cell transplant. The CDR3 reads CASSYRGPSASYNEQFF. In nucleotides, the CDR3 is TGTGCCAGCAGTTACCGGGGACCCTCAGCCTCCTACAATGAGCAGTTCTTC.